The clone carrying this T cell receptor beta chain turned up a few times. Antigen specificity is unknown. This sample is drawn from a study of CD8 T cells in ankylosing spondylitis. General study findings and limits: Matched ankylosing spondylitis synovial fluid reportedly showed significant enrichment of disease-linked clones. In the blood and synovial fluid of reactive arthritis, some motif variants had been previously reported. A motif in TCR beta, a set of about 8 highly homologous variants, appeared characteristic of ankylosing spondylitis blood. Disease-linked clones were CD8+ and relatively rare in peripheral blood.

Quantitative 5'-RACE with molecular barcodes produced the TCR beta libraries. One entry per CDR3 protein results from TCRdb running MiXCR on the 5' RACE reads. The sample has approximately 500,000 distinct CDR3 sequences, roughly 12% seen once. V lost 7 bases, J lost 7 bases, and 9 bases stayed unmatched. CDR3 length: 15 residues. CDR1 is MNHNS and CDR2 is SASEGT in the germline V gene. The V and J genes are TRBV6-1 and TRBJ2-3; 12 nucleotides line up with TRBD2. The sequenced material came from blood, either unsorted or a sorted T cell fraction (not recorded which). This clonotype was sampled from a male donor with ankylosing spondylitis. The chain's CDR3 is CASKGLAGNSNTQYF. DNA for the CDR3: TGTGCCAGCAAAGGACTAGCGGGAAATTCGAATACGCAGTATTTT.